This TCR beta chain was recorded in a study of blood T cell repertoires in COVID-19. Study details: The samples span acute and convalescent COVID-19 from the United States, Italy and Spain. T cells, B-cell-depleted T cells, or PBMCs provided the cDNA or gDNA that served as material.

Seattle patients were enrolled while actively infected and followed longitudinally. CDR1 and CDR2 (germline): GTSNPN, SVGIG (reference sequence). The CDR3 totals 15 residues. The V and J ends lost 1 base and 3 bases respectively, with 13 bases between them. Under the authors' procedure: Amplification of reference gene primers was used by the study to estimate nucleated cell counts. Libraries were prepared by immunoSEQ multiplex PCR; TCRdb keeps only in-frame clonotypes and omits some of them. From that table come the V and J calls and clone size; the DNA was used to work out D and trimming. The sample holds approximately 300,000 clones, about nine tenths seen once.

The clonotype originates from a woman aged 25 to 39 with COVID-19, enrolled during active disease. This chain uses TRBV30 with TRBJ1-5, with a tentative D call TRBD1 (5 bases). Sample: peripheral blood. CDR3 sequence reads: CAWSGTGLANQPQHF. CDR3 sequence (DNA): TGTGCCTGGAGTGGAACAGGCCTCGCCAATCAGCCCCAGCATTTT.